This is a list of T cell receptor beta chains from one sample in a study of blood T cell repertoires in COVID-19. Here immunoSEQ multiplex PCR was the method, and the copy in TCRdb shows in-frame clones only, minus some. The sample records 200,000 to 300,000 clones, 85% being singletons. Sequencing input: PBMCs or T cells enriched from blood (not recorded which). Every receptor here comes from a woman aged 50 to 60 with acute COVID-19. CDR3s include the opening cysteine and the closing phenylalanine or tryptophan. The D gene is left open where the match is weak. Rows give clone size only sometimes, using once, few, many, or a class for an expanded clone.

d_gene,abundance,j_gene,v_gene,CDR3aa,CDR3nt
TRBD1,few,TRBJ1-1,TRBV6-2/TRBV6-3,CASSYTPGGLMNTEAFF,TGTGCCAGCAGTTACACGCCAGGGGGCCTGATGAACACTGAAGCTTTCTTT
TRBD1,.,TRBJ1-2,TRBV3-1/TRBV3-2,CASSLRTGSSFNYGYTF,TGTGCCAGCAGCCTGAGGACAGGGTCCAGCTTTAACTATGGCTACACCTTC
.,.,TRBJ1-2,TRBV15,CATSRGQGNYGYTF,TGTGCCACCAGCAGAGGCCAGGGTAACTATGGCTACACCTTC
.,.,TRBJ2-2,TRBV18,CASSSKGQNTGELFF,TGTGCCAGCTCTTCAAAGGGACAGAACACCGGGGAGCTGTTTTTT
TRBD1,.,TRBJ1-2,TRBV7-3,CASSPGTGQGYTF,TGTGCCAGCAGCCCTGGGACAGGGCAAGGCTACACCTTC
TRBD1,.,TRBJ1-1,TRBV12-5,CASGLGLGTGFATEAFF,TGTGCTAGTGGTTTGGGCCTCGGGACAGGATTTGCCACTGAAGCTTTCTTT
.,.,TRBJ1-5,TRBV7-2,CASSLSAGGPNQPQHF,TGTGCCAGCAGCTTAAGTGCGGGGGGACCCAATCAGCCCCAGCATTTT
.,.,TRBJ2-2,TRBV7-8,CASSLGSSGLTGELFF,TGTGCCAGCAGCTTAGGGTCGAGCGGCCTCACCGGGGAGCTGTTTTTT
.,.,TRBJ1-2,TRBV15,CATSTPPGRLTF,TGTGCCACCAGCACCCCGCCAGGTCGGTTGACCTTC
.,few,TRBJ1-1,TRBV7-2,CASSLGGGRVGTEAFF,TGTGCCAGCAGCTTAGGGGGTGGGAGGGTCGGCACTGAAGCTTTCTTT
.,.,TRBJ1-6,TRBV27,CASSAYRVRTDSPLHF,TGTGCCAGCAGTGCTTACAGGGTTCGGACTGATTCACCCCTCCACTTT
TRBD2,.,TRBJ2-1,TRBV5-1,CASSLGGTSGYEQFF,TGCGCCAGCAGCTTGGGAGGGACTAGCGGTTATGAGCAGTTCTTC
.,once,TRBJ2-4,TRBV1,CTSSGRGGSKNIQYF,TGCACCAGCAGCGGAAGGGGGGGGTCCAAAAACATTCAGTACTTC
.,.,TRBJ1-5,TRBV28,CASRGGGRNQPQHF,TGTGCCAGCAGGGGGGGTGGCAGGAATCAGCCCCAGCATTTT
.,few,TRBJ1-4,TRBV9,CASSTTGFANEKLFF,TGTGCCAGCAGCACAACAGGGTTTGCTAATGAAAAACTGTTTTTT
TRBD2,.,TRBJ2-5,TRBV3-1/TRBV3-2,CASSQGASGGQETQYF,TGTGCCAGCAGCCAGGGGGCTAGCGGGGGCCAAGAGACCCAGTACTTC
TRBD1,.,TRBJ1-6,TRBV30,CAWSPRTGGRNSPLHF,TGTGCCTGGAGTCCCCGGACAGGGGGCCGTAATTCACCCCTCCACTTT
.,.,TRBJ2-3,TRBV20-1,CSAYRTDTQYF,TGCAGTGCTTACAGAACAGATACGCAGTATTTT
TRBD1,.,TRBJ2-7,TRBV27,CASSKRAGQAPRSYEQYF,TGTGCCAGCAGCAAGAGGGCGGGACAGGCTCCCCGCTCGTACGAGCAGTACTTC
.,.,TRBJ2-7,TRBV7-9,CASSLVLGARYEQYF,TGTGCCAGCAGCTTAGTGTTAGGGGCCCGATACGAGCAGTACTTC
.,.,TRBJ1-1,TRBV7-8,CASSLGLTGNTEAFF,TGTGCCAGCAGTCTGGGATTAACAGGGAACACTGAAGCTTTCTTT
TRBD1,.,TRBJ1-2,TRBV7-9,CASSLVEGARGYTF,TGTGCCAGCAGCTTAGTCGAGGGGGCGCGAGGCTACACCTTC
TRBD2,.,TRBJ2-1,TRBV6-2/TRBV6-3,CASSFLTSGGLLSSYNEQFF,TGTGCCAGCAGTTTCTTGACTAGCGGGGGGCTTCTGAGCTCCTACAATGAGCAGTTCTTC
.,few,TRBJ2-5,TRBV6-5,CASSYGSGEETQYF,TGTGCCAGCAGTTACGGCTCGGGGGAAGAGACCCAGTACTTC
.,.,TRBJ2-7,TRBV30,CAWMTGPYEQYF,TGTGCCTGGATGACAGGTCCCTACGAGCAGTACTTC
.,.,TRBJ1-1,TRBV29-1,CSGRTGNTEAFF,TGCAGCGGGCGGACGGGAAACACTGAAGCTTTCTTT
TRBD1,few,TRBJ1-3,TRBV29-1,CSVRDSGSGNTIYF,TGCAGCGTTCGGGACAGCGGCTCTGGAAACACCATATATTTT
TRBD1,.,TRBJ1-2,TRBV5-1,CASRPEGQGHYGYTF,TGCGCCAGCAGGCCAGAGGGACAGGGGCACTATGGCTACACCTTC
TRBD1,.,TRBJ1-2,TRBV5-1,CASSFRGKPLVPNYGYTF,TGCGCCAGCAGCTTCAGGGGGAAACCCTTGGTCCCTAACTATGGCTACACCTTC
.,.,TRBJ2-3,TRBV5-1,CASSFVPQGNTDTQYF,TGCGCCAGCAGCTTCGTCCCCCAGGGGAACACAGATACGCAGTATTTT
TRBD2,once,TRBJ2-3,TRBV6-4,CASSELAGDSTDTQYF,TGTGCCAGCAGTGAACTAGCGGGGGACAGCACAGATACGCAGTATTTT
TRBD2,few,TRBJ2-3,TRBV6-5,CASRAGGRVYTQYF,TGTGCCAGCAGAGCGGGGGGGCGAGTGTATACGCAGTATTTT
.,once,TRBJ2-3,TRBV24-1,CATSTNTDTQYF,TGTGCCACCAGCACAAACACAGATACGCAGTATTTT
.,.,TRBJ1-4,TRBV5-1,CASSRRTDWGEKLFF,TGCGCCAGCAGCCGACGGACGGACTGGGGAGAAAAACTGTTTTTT
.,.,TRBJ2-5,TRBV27,CASSRGPLQETQYF,TGTGCCAGCAGTCGTGGGCCGCTCCAAGAGACCCAGTACTTC
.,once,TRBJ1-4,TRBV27,CASSLLNGPLFF,TGTGCCAGCAGTTTACTAAATGGGCCACTGTTTTTT
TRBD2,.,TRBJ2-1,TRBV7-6,CASSASGGSYNEQFF,TGTGCCAGCAGCGCTAGCGGGGGGAGCTACAATGAGCAGTTCTTC
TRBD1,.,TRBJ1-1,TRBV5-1,CASSPNTGAKNTEAFF,TGCGCCAGCAGCCCCAATACAGGGGCGAAGAACACTGAAGCTTTCTTT
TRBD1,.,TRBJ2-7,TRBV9,CASSEGYWDRVYEQYF,TGTGCCAGCAGCGAGGGCTATTGGGACAGGGTGTACGAGCAGTACTTC
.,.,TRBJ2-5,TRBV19,CASSIGTATQETQYF,TGTGCCAGTAGTATAGGGACAGCGACGCAAGAGACCCAGTACTTC
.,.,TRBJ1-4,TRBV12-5,CASGLDPEGGSKLFF,TGTGCTAGTGGTTTGGACCCGGAAGGAGGGAGTAAACTGTTTTTT
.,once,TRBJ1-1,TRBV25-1,CASSEHGGFTEAFF,TGTGCCAGCAGTGAACATGGGGGGTTCACTGAAGCTTTCTTT
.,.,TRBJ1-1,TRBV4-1,CASSQGGFGEAFF,TGCGCCAGCAGCCAAGGAGGCTTCGGTGAAGCTTTCTTT
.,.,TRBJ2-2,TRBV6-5,CATSGNSAGTGELFF,TGTGCCACCTCTGGGAACAGCGCGGGGACCGGGGAGCTGTTTTTT